A single sample gave rise to the 23 T cell receptor beta chains below, sequenced in a study of HIV-infected patients and healthy controls (dated by TCRdb to between 2012 and 2015). Library method: 5' RACE. Sequencing was carried out with an Illumina MiSeq. Roughly 490 ng RNA was reverse transcribed with SuperScript III using primers against the alpha and beta constant regions. Separate libraries for the alpha and beta chains were generated through chain-specific third strand synthesis that incorporated multiplexing indices. The raw public reads went through TCRdb reprocessing: fastp at Q25, MiXCR clone calling, in-frame beta chains kept. A single entry per CDR3 protein holds the most common genes and DNA from its merged rows. Within this sample are 3,500 to 4,000 distinct CDR3 sequences, with 25% to 35% of them counted one time only. The top ten clonotypes cover roughly 20% of the sample. The study collected follow-up blood from HIV-infected patients roughly three months, about 14 weeks, after antiretroviral therapy began. Since whole blood was used without any cell fractionation, the repertoire reflected all peripheral T cells in unsorted form.

Sample: blood, taken during antiretroviral therapy. The origin of the receptors is an adult with HIV infection.

The chain uses TRBV4-3 and TRBJ2-3; 12 positions agree with TRBD2. Germline CDR1 LGHNA, CDR2 YSLEER. CDR3 length: 20 residues. The V segment lost 1 base and the J segment 3 bases; nucleotides outside the gene matches: 14. The chain's CDR3 is CASSQVIGLAGGPGTDTQYF. DNA of the CDR3: TGCGCCAGCAGCCAAGTGATTGGCCTAGCGGGGGGGCCTGGGACAGATACGCAGTATTTT.

By sample share, this clonotype is large. The chain employs TRBV2 and TRBJ2-2; D tentatively fits TRBD1 or TRBD2 (5 bases each). CDR3 length: 15 amino acids. The germline V and J ends were trimmed by 3 bases and 5 bases, with 13 bases remaining between them. Germline assignment: CDR1 SNHLY and CDR2 FYNNEI. The CDR3 is CASSESGSMTGELFF. The CDR3 DNA is TGTGCCAGCAGTGAGTCAGGGAGTATGACCGGGGAGCTGTTTTTT.

V gene TRBV5-4 combines with J gene TRBJ1-5; D unresolved. There are 15 residues in the CDR3. Trimming removed 3 bases at V and 5 bases at J, with 15 bases between. Per the germline V gene, CDR1 is SGHNT and CDR2 is YYREEE (reference sequence). The CDR3 nucleotides are TGTGCCAGCAGCTCGGGTGAGGCAGGCGATCAGCCCCAGCATTTT. Translated, it gives CASSSGEAGDQPQHF. The full variable domain, rest sourced from reference TRBV5-4 and TRBJ1-5, is ETGVTQSPTHLIKTRGQQVTLRCSSQSGHNTVSWYQQALGQGPQFIFQYYREEENGRGNFPPRFSGLQFPNYSSELNVNALELDDSALYLCASSSGEAGDQPQHFGDGTRLSIL.

Notes on this clonotype: One end of the junction is discordant with germline, which a read error may explain. V usage is TRBV7-7 and J usage is TRBJ2-5, with no clear D. Germline lookup yields CDR1 SSHAT and CDR2 FNYEAQ (reference sequence). The CDR3 runs 12 residues. The CDR3 sequence: CASSLADETQYF. CDR3 in DNA: TGTGCTAGCAGCTTAGCTGATGAGACCCAGTACTTC.

In its sample, this clonotype is medium-sized. The chain couples TRBV5-1 to TRBJ1-2, with D perhaps matching TRBD1 (6 bases). This CDR3 spans 12 amino acids. Trimming stripped 4 bases from V and 8 bases from J, with 12 bases between. Germline CDR1 SGHRS, CDR2 YFSETQ. CDR3 DNA: TGCGCCAGCAGCGAGGACAGCTGGGGCTACACCTTC. Its translation: CASSEDSWGYTF.

This clonotype is deemed medium-sized. This chain connects TRBV7-2 to TRBJ1-5; 7 nucleotides line up with TRBD1. Germline lookup yields CDR1 SGHTA and CDR2 FQGNSA. J was trimmed by 7 bases and V by 4 bases; bases with no gene match: 10. The CDR3 is 15 residues long. The CDR3 sequence: CASSSNRGHGQPQHF. In DNA, the CDR3 is TGTGCCAGCAGCTCGAACAGGGGTCACGGGCAGCCCCAGCATTTT.

Details on this clonotype: Being one base from a much bigger clone, this may be a read error. The gene calls are TRBV7-8 and TRBJ2-7; a possible D gene is TRBD2 (5 bases). Germline V gene sequence: CDR1 SGHVS, CDR2 FQNEAQ. This CDR3 contains 16 residues. V was clipped by 6 bases and J by 5 bases, with 23 bases between them. For the CDR3, the DNA is TGTGCCAGCAGTCGCGATAGCGTTCCGTGGCACCACGAGCAGTACTTC. It specifies CASSRDSVPWHHEQYF. The variable domain in full, with the rest retrieved from reference TRBV7-8 and TRBJ2-7, is GAGVSQSPRYKVAKRGQDVALRCDPISGHVSLFWYQQALGQGPEFLTYFQNEAQLDKSGLPSDRFFAERPEGSVSTLKIQRTQQEDSAVYLCASSRDSVPWHHEQYFGPGTRLTVT.

As concerns this clonotype: A single base separates this from a much larger clone, so it may be a read error. The V call is TRBV6-5, the J call TRBJ2-6, with 11 bases lining up with TRBD2. V lost 10 bases and J lost 5; bases outside the gene matches: 10. The germline CDR1 and CDR2 sequences are MNHEY and SVGAGI. The CDR3 is 16 amino acids. The CDR3 bases are TGTGCCACTTTAGCGGGGGGGATATTGTGGGCCAACGTCCTGACTTTC. Its translation is CATLAGGILWANVLTF.

This clonotype was seen more than once but under ten times. The V gene is TRBV7-7, the J gene TRBJ2-1; 9 bases are a match to TRBD2. Per the germline V gene, CDR1 is SSHAT and CDR2 is FNYEAQ (reference sequence). CDR3 length equals 13 residues. CDR3 bases: TGTGCTAGCGGGGGAAGCTCCTACAATGAGCAGTTCTTC. Encoded protein: CASGGSSYNEQFF.

This clonotype was seen a few times. The rearrangement links TRBV9 to TRBJ2-1; TRBD1 matches at 9 bases. In germline, CDR1 is SGDLS, CDR2 YYNGEE. The CDR3 contains 15 residues. J lost 3 bases, V lost 4 bases, and 5 bases had no gene match. CDR3 bases: TGTGCCAGCAGCACCCGACAGGGGGTCTACAATGAGCAGTTCTTC. Its translation: CASSTRQGVYNEQFF. Supplemented by reference TRBV9 and TRBJ2-1, the full variable domain reads DSGVTQTPKHLITATGQRVTLRCSPRSGDLSVYWYQQSLDQGLQFLIQYYNGEERAKGNILERFSAQQFPDLHSELNLSSLELGDSALYFCASSTRQGVYNEQFFGPGTRLTVL.

This clonotype counts as medium-sized. The CDR3 protein is CASSWTDTQYF. The CDR3 nucleotides are TGTGCCAGCAGCTGGACAGATACGCAGTATTTT. The genes are TRBV11-2 and TRBJ2-3; D unclear. V lost 4 bases to trimming and J lost 3 bases, with 2 bases between them. CDR1 is SGHAT and CDR2 is FQNNGV in the germline V gene. The CDR3 totals 11 residues.

This clonotype is categorized as medium-sized (0.01 to 0.1%). The gene calls are TRBV12-3 or TRBV12-4 and TRBJ1-5; TRBD1 aligns across 7 bases. CDR3 length: 15 residues. J gave up 0 bases and V 3 bases, and 2 bases lay outside the gene matches. DNA for the CDR3: TGTGCCAGCAGTTTCACAGGGGATAGCAATCAGCCCCAGCATTTT. This sequence encodes CASSFTGDSNQPQHF.

This clonotype is large (0.1 to 1%) within its sample. The chain couples TRBV24-1 to TRBJ2-5, with 9 bases fitting TRBD1. The CDR3 is 16 amino acids. From germline, CDR1 is KGHDR and CDR2 SFDVKD. Trimming took 4 bases from V and 1 from J; bases not matched to a gene: 6. The CDR3 DNA follows: TGTGCCACCAGTGAACCCGGGACAGGGCGCCAAGAGACCCAGTACTTC. The encoded protein is CATSEPGTGRQETQYF.

In its sample, this clonotype is medium-sized. The gene calls are TRBV7-9 and TRBJ2-2; D is undetermined. The V gene's germline CDR1 is SEHNR and CDR2 FQNEAQ (reference sequence). Trimming cost V 1 base and J 3 bases, with 9 bases left between them. This CDR3 has 15 residues. For the CDR3, the DNA is TGTGCCAGCAGCTTAGTAGGCGCTTACACCGGGGAGCTGTTTTTT. Protein sequence: CASSLVGAYTGELFF.

This clonotype was found a few times. The chain is built from TRBV7-6 and TRBJ2-6; D is uncertain. Germline CDR1 and CDR2: SGHVS and FNYEAQ. Trimming took off 5 bases at V and 2 bases at J, with 10 bases between the two ends. The CDR3 has 15 amino acids. The CDR3 spells CASSPRGAGANVLTF. CDR3 bases: TGTGCCAGCAGCCCTCGCGGTGCTGGGGCCAACGTCCTGACTTTC.

This clonotype is medium-sized (0.01 to 0.1%) in the sample. The chain recombines TRBV6-5 with TRBJ1-2; possibly TRBD1 for D (5 bases). Germline lookup yields CDR1 MNHEY and CDR2 SVGAGI. Deletions cut 0 bases from V and 7 bases from J, with 12 bases between. The CDR3 spans 14 residues. The CDR3 DNA sequence: TGTGCCAGCAGTTACTCCCCCCGGGGCGCTGGCTACACCTTC. This sequence encodes CASSYSPRGAGYTF.

V gene TRBV4-1 combines with J gene TRBJ1-1, with a weak D call TRBD1 (6 bases). The V gene's germline CDR1 is MGHRA and CDR2 YSYEKL. CDR3 length equals 16 residues. V lost 3 bases and J 1 base, leaving 15 bases between the germline ends. CDR3 nucleotides: TGCGCCAGCAGCCAGGTCCCAGGGGTGGGGAACACTGAAGCTTTCTTT. This translates into CASSQVPGVGNTEAFF.

By share, this clonotype counts as medium-sized. The V call is TRBV10-3, the J call TRBJ1-5; D unclear. CDR1 is ENHRY and CDR2 is SYGVKD in the germline V gene. The V end was cut by 1 base, the J end by 1 base, with 11 bases between. This CDR3 comprises 16 residues. The CDR3: CAISEWEGGSNQPQHF. DNA for the CDR3: TGTGCCATCAGTGAGTGGGAGGGTGGGAGCAATCAGCCCCAGCATTTT.

This clonotype was observed a handful of times. This sequence may be a read error, since a much larger clone differs from it by one base. J is TRBJ2-2 and V is TRBV5-1, with D unclear. The CDR3 is 13 residues long. Per the germline V gene, CDR1 is SGHRS and CDR2 is YFSETQ. The CDR3 nucleotides are TGCGCCAGAAGCTTGGAGAACACCGGGGAGCTGTTTTTT. This codes for CARSLENTGELFF.

The rearrangement uses TRBV13 and TRBJ2-5; D ambiguous. The CDR3 has 14 residues. Germline CDR1 reads PRHDT; CDR2 reads FYEKMQ (reference sequence). V was trimmed by 2 bases and J by 4 bases, leaving 11 bases between them. The CDR3 spells CASSLSQWTETQYF. CDR3 DNA: TGTGCCAGCAGCTTATCACAGTGGACAGAGACCCAGTACTTC.

The chain is built from TRBV29-1 and TRBJ2-2; no clear D gene. With 4 bases removed from V and 2 bases from J, the gap between germline ends came to 8 bases. The CDR3 totals 13 residues. Germline CDR1 reads SQVTM; CDR2 reads ANQGSEA. As DNA, the CDR3 is TGCAGCGTTGTCTGGGGAAACACCGGGGAGCTGTTTTTT. This sequence encodes CSVVWGNTGELFF.

The chain has TRBV12-3 or TRBV12-4 and TRBJ1-2, with 8 bases matching TRBD1. The ends lost 1 base at V and 5 bases at J; junction bases unmatched: 6. The CDR3 runs 15 residues. DNA for the CDR3: TGTGCCAGCAGTTTAGAGGCAGGGGGCGTTTATGGCTACACCTTC. Its translation is CASSLEAGGVYGYTF.

Judged by abundance, this clonotype is medium-sized. The chain recombines TRBV9 with TRBJ1-6; D perhaps matches TRBD1 (6 bases). The ends were cut back, 3 bases at V and 6 bases at J, with 16 bases in the middle. CDR1 and CDR2 from the germline V gene are SGDLS and YYNGEE. The CDR3 extends over 16 amino acids. The CDR3 sequence: CASSEATGIGNSPLHF. The CDR3 DNA sequence: TGTGCCAGCAGCGAAGCCACAGGGATAGGTAATTCACCCCTCCACTTT.